The source of this T cell receptor (beta chain) is a study of blood T cell repertoires in COVID-19. Study as a whole: Acute and convalescent COVID-19 specimens originated in the United States, Italy and Spain. Sources were T cells, B-cell-depleted T cells, or PBMCs; the material itself was cDNA or gDNA.

Authors' processing steps: Reference gene primers were amplified, and this amplification served to estimate nucleated cell counts. TCRdb's table, derived via immunoSEQ multiplex PCR, lists solely in-frame clones and lacks some. V and J calls plus clone size are reproduced from that table; the DNA served to infer D and trimming. Among 150,000 to 200,000 clones listed, about 86% were seen once. After removal of 4 bases from V and 5 bases from J, the junction contained 20 bases not matched to a gene. Looked up from germline, CDR1 is SGHNT and CDR2 is YYREEE (reference sequence). The CDR3 runs 19 residues.

This TCR was sampled from a woman over 75 with acute or convalescent COVID-19. The rearrangement joins TRBV5-4 to TRBJ2-2; 7 bases fit TRBD1. The sample comprised peripheral blood. CDR3 coding DNA: TGTGCCAGCAGCAAAAATCCCGTAAGACAGGGCGGATGGACCGGGGAGCTGTTTTTT. It yields the protein CASSKNPVRQGGWTGELFF.